This T cell receptor beta chain was sequenced in a study of regulatory T cells. A couple of CD3G-deficient patients had more severe autoimmunity; all had some. Patients aged 2 to 39 years had fewer naive and more memory CD4+ and CD8+ T cells. This clone was counted a single time. Its antigen is not identified. Points from the study as a whole: Patient repertoires had restricted TRB V-J pairs and skewed V and J usage, most in Tregs.

Primers: 52 TRBV forward and 13 TRBJ reverse. Assay: immunoSEQ multiplex PCR; the TCRdb copy retains only in-frame clones and omits some. The sample comprises approximately 10,000 clones, over 75% of which are singletons, and over 9.5% rests with the top ten. The V end lost 7 bases, the J end lost 10 bases, and 20 bases lay between the germline ends. The CDR3 contains 15 residues. Germline assignment: CDR1 MNHNS and CDR2 SASEGT. The J gene is TRBJ1-6, the V gene TRBV6-1; perhaps TRBD1 as D (6 bases). The sample comprised CD8+ T cells sorted from blood. This receptor was taken from a person in their late teens or twenties with CD3G deficiency. CDR3: CASTHGGGLRSPLHF. DNA for the CDR3: TGTGCCAGCACCCACGGCGGGGGGCTGAGGTCACCCCTCCACTTT.